These 5 T cell receptor beta chains came from one sample sequenced in a study of OX40 agonist ivuxolimab in advanced cancers. The protocol was immunoSEQ multiplex PCR, while the TCRdb copy is restricted to in-frame clones and leaves out a portion. The sample has roughly 5,100 clones; around 66% are singletons. The sample was CD4+ or CD8+ T cells sorted from blood, taken in a trial of the OX40 agonist ivuxolimab. These receptors came from an adult with an advanced solid tumor such as melanoma, head and neck, liver or kidney cancer.

The chain joins TRBV7-2 to TRBJ2-1; TRBD1 agrees at 7 bases. The CDR3 length is 17 residues. Trimming removed 2 bases from V and 1 base from J; junction bases left unmatched: 8. CDR1 is SGHTA, CDR2 FQGNSA, per germline. The CDR3 DNA reads TGTGCCAGCAGCTTACCCGAGACAGGGAGTTCCTACAATGAGCAGTTCTTC. Its translation: CASSLPETGSSYNEQFF.

The chain has TRBV6-4 and TRBJ1-1; 8 bases match TRBD1. Germline V gives CDR1 MRHNA, CDR2 SNTAGT. The V gene end was trimmed by 4 bases and the J gene end by 12 bases; junction bases not matched to a gene: 16. The CDR3 runs to 15 residues. The CDR3 nucleotides read TGTGCCAGCAGTGCGAAGTCCGGACAGGGAATACGGTCTTTCTTT. Its translation: CASSAKSGQGIRSFF.

This clone has a handful of counts. This sequence joins TRBV2 and TRBJ2-7; D may correspond to TRBD1 or TRBD2 (5 bases each). The V and J ends lost 8 bases and 2 bases respectively, with 16 bases between them. The CDR3 is 14 amino acids. Germline CDR1 and CDR2: SNHLY and FYNNEI. This chain's CDR3 is CASANPGRPYEQYF. CDR3 bases: TGTGCCAGCGCTAATCCGGGGCGACCCTACGAGCAGTACTTC. The full variable domain, completed using reference TRBV2 and TRBJ2-7, is EPEVTQTPSHQVTQMGQEVILRCVPISNHLYFYWYRQILGQKVEFLVSFYNNEISEKSEIFDDQFSVERPDGSNFTLKIRSTKLEDSAMYFCASANPGRPYEQYFGPGTRLTVT.

The chain employs TRBV6-1 and TRBJ2-1; D may be TRBD2 (5 bases). Germline V gene lookup returns CDR1 MNHNS and CDR2 SASEGT. There are 14 residues in the CDR3. V was cut by 7 bases and J by 6 bases, with 16 bases left in between. The CDR3: CASKASGGPNEQFF. The DNA of the CDR3 is TGTGCCAGCAAGGCGTCAGGAGGCCCCAATGAGCAGTTCTTC.

V is TRBV6-4 and J is TRBJ1-1; D gene uncertain. The germline gives CDR1 MRHNA, CDR2 SNTAGT. This CDR3 has 13 amino acids. V dropped 3 bases and J dropped 5 bases, with 10 bases sitting between them. CDR3 sequence reads: CASSESVSTEAFF. The CDR3 DNA sequence: TGTGCCAGCAGTGAATCGGTGTCGACTGAAGCTTTCTTT.